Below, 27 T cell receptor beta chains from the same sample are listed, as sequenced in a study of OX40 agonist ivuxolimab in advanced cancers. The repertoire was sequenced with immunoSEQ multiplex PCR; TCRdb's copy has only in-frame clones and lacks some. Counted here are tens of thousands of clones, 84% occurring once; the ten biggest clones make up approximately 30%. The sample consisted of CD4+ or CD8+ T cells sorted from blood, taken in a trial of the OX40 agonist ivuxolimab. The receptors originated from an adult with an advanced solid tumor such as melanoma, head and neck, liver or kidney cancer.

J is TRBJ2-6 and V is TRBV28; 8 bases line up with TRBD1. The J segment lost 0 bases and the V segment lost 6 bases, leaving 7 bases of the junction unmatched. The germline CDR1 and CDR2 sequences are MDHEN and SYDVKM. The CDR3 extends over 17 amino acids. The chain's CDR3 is CASSRRQGNSGANVLTF. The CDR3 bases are TGTGCCAGCAGCCGCCGACAGGGGAACTCTGGGGCCAACGTCCTGACTTTC.

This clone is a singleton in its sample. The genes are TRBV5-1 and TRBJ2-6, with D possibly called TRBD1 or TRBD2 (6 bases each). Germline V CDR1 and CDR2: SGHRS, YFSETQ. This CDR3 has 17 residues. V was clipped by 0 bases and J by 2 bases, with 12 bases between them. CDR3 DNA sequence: TGCGCCAGCAGCTTGGATAGGGGGGAGGCTGGGGCCAACGTCCTGACTTTC. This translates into CASSLDRGEAGANVLTF.

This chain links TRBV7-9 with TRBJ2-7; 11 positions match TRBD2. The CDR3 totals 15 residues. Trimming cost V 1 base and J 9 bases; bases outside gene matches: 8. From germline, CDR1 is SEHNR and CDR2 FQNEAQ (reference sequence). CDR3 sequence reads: CASSLGSGRAFGQYF. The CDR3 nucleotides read TGTGCCAGCAGCTTAGGTAGCGGGAGGGCCTTTGGGCAGTACTTC.

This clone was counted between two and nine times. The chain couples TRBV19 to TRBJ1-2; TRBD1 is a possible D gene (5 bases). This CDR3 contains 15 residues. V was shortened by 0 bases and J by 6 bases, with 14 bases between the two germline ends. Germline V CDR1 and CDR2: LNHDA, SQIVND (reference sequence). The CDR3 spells CASSIDRQMHNGYTF. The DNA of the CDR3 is TGTGCCAGTAGTATAGACCGACAGATGCACAATGGCTACACCTTC.

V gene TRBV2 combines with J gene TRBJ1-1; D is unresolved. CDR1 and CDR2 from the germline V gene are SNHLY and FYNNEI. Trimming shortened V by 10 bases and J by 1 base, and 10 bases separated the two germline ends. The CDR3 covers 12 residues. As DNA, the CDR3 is TGTGCCATCAAAACAGAGAACACTGAAGCTTTCTTT. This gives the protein CAIKTENTEAFF.

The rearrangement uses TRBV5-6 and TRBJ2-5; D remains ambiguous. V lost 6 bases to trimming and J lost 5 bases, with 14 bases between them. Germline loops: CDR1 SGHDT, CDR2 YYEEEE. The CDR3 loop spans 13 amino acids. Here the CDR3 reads CASTSRTGETQYF. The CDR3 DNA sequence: TGTGCCAGCACCTCACGGACCGGGGAGACCCAGTACTTC. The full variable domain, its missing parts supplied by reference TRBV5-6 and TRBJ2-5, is DAGVTQSPTHLIKTRGQQVTLRCSPKSGHDTVSWYQQALGQGPQFIFQYYEEEERQRGNFPDRFSGHQFPNYSSELNVNALLLGDSALYLCASTSRTGETQYFGPGTRLLVL.

CDR3 protein: CASKPGWGEGDYGYTF. CDR3 bases: TGTGCCAGCAAACCCGGTTGGGGCGAGGGAGACTATGGCTACACCTTC. J is TRBJ1-2 and V is TRBV19, with D perhaps matching TRBD1 (5 bases). Trimming pared 9 bases from V and 3 bases from J, leaving 23 bases between. The CDR3 length is 16 residues. Germline V CDR1 and CDR2: LNHDA, SQIVND (reference sequence).

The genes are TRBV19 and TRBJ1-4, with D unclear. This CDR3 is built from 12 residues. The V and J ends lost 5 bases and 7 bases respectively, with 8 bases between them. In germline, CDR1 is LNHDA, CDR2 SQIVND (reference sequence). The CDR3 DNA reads TGTGCCAGTAGTCGTTACCGTGAAAAACTGTTTTTT. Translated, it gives CASSRYREKLFF.

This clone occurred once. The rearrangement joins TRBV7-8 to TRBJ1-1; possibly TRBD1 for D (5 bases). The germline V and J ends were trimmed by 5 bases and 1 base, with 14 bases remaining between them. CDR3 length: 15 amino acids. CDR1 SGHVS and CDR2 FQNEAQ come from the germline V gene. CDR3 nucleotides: TGTGCCAGCAGCCGTCTCGGGACGGCGAACACTGAAGCTTTCTTT. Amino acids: CASSRLGTANTEAFF.

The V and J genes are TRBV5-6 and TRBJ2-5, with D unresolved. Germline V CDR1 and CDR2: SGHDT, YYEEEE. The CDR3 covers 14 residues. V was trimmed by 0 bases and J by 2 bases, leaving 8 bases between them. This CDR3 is CASSLEAGQETQYF. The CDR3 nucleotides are TGTGCCAGCAGCTTGGAGGCAGGTCAAGAGACCCAGTACTTC. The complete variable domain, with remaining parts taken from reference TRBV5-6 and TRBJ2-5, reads DAGVTQSPTHLIKTRGQQVTLRCSPKSGHDTVSWYQQALGQGPQFIFQYYEEEERQRGNFPDRFSGHQFPNYSSELNVNALLLGDSALYLCASSLEAGQETQYFGPGTRLLVL.

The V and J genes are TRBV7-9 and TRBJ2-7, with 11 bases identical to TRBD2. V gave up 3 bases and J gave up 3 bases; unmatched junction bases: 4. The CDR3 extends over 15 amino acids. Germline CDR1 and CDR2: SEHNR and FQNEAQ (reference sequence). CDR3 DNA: TGTGCCAGCAGCTTTAGCGGGAGGGACTACTACGAGCAGTACTTC. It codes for CASSFSGRDYYEQYF.

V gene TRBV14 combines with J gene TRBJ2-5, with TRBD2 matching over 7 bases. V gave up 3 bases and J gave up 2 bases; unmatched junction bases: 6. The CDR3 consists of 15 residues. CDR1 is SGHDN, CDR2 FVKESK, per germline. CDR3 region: CASSQGREWQETQYF. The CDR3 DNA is TGTGCCAGCAGCCAGGGGCGGGAGTGGCAAGAGACCCAGTACTTC.

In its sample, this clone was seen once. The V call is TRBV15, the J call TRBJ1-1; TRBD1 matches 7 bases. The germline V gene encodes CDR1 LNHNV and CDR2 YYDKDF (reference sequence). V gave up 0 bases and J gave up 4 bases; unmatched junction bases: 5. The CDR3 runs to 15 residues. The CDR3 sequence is CATSREEGASTEAFF. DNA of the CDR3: TGTGCCACCAGCAGAGAGGAGGGGGCGTCCACTGAAGCTTTCTTT.

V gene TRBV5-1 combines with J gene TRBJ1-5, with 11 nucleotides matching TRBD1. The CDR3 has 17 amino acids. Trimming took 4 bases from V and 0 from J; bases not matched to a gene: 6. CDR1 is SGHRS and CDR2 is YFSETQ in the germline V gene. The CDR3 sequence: CASSPGQGAYSNQPQHF. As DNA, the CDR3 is TGCGCCAGCAGCCCAGGACAGGGGGCCTATAGCAATCAGCCCCAGCATTTT.

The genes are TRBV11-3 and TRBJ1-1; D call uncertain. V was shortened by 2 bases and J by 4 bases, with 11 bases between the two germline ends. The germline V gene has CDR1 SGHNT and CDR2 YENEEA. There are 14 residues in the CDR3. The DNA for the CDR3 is TGTGCCAGCAGCTTATTGCATGGGGTCACTGAAGCTTTCTTT. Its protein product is CASSLLHGVTEAFF.

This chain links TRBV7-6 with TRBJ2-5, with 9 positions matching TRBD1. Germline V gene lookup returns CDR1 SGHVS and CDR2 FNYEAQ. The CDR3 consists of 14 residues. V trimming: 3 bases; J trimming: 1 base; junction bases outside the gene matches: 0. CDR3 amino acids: CASSLGQGQETQYF. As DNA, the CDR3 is TGTGCCAGCAGCTTGGGACAGGGCCAAGAGACCCAGTACTTC.

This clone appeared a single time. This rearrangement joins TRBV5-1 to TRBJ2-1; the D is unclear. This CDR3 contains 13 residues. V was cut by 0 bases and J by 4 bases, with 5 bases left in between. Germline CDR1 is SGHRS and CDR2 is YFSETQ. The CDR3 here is CASSLDQYNEQFF. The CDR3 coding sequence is TGCGCCAGCAGCTTGGACCAGTACAATGAGCAGTTCTTC.

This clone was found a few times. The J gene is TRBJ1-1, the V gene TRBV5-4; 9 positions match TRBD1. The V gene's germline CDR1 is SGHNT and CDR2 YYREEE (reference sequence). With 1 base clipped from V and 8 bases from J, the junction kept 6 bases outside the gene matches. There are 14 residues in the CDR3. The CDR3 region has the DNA TGTGCCAGCAGCTTGCTACAGGGGGCCGCAGAAGCTTTCTTT. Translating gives CASSLLQGAAEAFF. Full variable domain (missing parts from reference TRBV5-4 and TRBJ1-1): ETGVTQSPTHLIKTRGQQVTLRCSSQSGHNTVSWYQQALGQGPQFIFQYYREEENGRGNFPPRFSGLQFPNYSSELNVNALELDDSALYLCASSLLQGAAEAFFGQGTRLTVV.

CDR3 sequence (DNA): TGCGCCAGCAGCTTGGGACCGCCGGCTACTGGAAACACCATATATTTT. Its protein product is CASSLGPPATGNTIYF. The V gene is TRBV5-1, the J gene TRBJ1-3, with D hard to call. Germline CDR1 is SGHRS and CDR2 is YFSETQ. V was cut by 0 bases and J by 2 bases, with 12 bases left in between. This CDR3 is 16 amino acids long.

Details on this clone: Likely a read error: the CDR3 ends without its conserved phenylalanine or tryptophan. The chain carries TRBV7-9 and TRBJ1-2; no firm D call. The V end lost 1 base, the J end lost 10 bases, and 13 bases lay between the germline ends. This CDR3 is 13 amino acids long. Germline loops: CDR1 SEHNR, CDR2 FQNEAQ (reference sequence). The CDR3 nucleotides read TGTGCCAGCAGCTTAGGCCCGCAGGCAACCTACACCCTC. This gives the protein CASSLGPQATYTL.

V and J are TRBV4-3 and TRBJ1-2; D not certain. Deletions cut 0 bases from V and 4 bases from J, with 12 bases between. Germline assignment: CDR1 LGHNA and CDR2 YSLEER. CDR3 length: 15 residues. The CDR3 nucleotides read TGCGCCAGCAGCCAAGAATCGGGGTCGGGCTATGGCTACACCTTC. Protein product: CASSQESGSGYGYTF.

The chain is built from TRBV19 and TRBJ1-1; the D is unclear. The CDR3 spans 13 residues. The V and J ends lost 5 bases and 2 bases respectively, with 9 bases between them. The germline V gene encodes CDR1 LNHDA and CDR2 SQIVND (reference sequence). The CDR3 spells CASSSNSNTEAFF. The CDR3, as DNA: TGTGCCAGTAGTTCGAACAGTAACACTGAAGCTTTCTTT.

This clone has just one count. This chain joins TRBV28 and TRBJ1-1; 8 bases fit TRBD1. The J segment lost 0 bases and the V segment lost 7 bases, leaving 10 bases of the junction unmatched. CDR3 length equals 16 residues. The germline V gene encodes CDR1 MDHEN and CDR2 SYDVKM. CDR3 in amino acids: CASTNGAGGLNTEAFF. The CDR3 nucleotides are TGTGCCAGCACCAATGGGGCAGGGGGCTTGAACACTGAAGCTTTCTTT.

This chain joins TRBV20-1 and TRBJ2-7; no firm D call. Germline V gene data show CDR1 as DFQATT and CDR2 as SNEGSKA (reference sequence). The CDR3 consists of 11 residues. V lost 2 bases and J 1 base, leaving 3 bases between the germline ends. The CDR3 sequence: CSARLSYEQYF. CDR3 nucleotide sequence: TGCAGTGCTAGACTTTCCTACGAGCAGTACTTC.

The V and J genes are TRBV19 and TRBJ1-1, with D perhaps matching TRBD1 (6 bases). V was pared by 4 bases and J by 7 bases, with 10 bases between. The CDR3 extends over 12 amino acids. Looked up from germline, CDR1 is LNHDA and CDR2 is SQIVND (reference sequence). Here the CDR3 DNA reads TGTGCCAGTAGTAAGGGGGGGTATGAAGCTTTCTTT. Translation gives CASSKGGYEAFF.

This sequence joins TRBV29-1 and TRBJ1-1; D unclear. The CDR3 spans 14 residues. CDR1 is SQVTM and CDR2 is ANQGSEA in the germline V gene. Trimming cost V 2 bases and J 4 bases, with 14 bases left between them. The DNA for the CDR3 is TGCAGCGTTGAACGTGGTACAGTGGCCACTGAAGCTTTCTTT. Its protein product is CSVERGTVATEAFF.

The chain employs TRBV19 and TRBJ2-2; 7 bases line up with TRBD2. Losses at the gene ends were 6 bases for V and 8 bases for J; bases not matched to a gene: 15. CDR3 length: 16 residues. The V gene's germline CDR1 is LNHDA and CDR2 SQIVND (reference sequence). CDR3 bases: TGTGCCAGTAGATCGTCTAGCGGAGCTCTTGGGGGGGAGCTGTTTTTT. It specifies CASRSSSGALGGELFF. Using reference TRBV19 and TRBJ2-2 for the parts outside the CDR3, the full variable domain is DGGITQSPKYLFRKEGQNVTLSCEQNLNHDAMYWYRQDPGQGLRLIYYSQIVNDFQKGDIAEGYSVSREKKESFPLTVTSAQKNPTAFYLCASRSSSGALGGELFFGEGSRLTVL.